Listed here are 26 T cell receptor beta chains from one sample, sequenced in a study of CD8+ T cells in alopecia areata. The authors extracted RNA and reverse transcribed it into cDNA as the sequencing template. Here immunoSEQ multiplex PCR was the method, and the copy in TCRdb shows in-frame clones only, minus some. In the table there are some 180,000 clones, 63% of which are singletons. The source was CD4+ T cells sorted from blood, collected at week 0. The receptors derive from a human donor with alopecia areata.

This chain connects TRBV5-4 to TRBJ2-5; unclear D gene. The germline V and J ends were trimmed by 1 base and 2 bases, with 6 bases remaining between them. There are 13 residues in the CDR3. Per the germline V gene, CDR1 is SGHNT and CDR2 is YYREEE (reference sequence). CDR3 sequence: CASSLRAQETQYF. The CDR3 DNA reads TGTGCCAGCAGCTTGAGGGCACAAGAGACCCAGTACTTC.

The CDR3: CASSLGSNNEQFF. The CDR3 bases are TGTGCCAGCAGCTTAGGGTCGAACAATGAGCAGTTCTTC. The V gene is TRBV5-4, the J gene TRBJ2-1; no firm D call. V lost 2 bases and J 5 bases, leaving 8 bases between the germline ends. CDR1 is SGHNT, CDR2 YYREEE, per germline (reference sequence). The CDR3 contains 13 residues.

This clone was detected only a few times. This chain joins TRBV10-3 and TRBJ2-3; D is unclear. CDR1 is ENHRY and CDR2 is SYGVKD in the germline V gene. CDR3 length: 11 amino acids. With 4 bases removed from V and 6 bases from J, the gap between germline ends came to 5 bases. The DNA of the CDR3 is TGTGCCATCAGTGTGGGGGATACGCAGTATTTT. This gives the protein CAISVGDTQYF.

For this clone: This sample also contains other DNA sequences that code for the same CDR3. This rearrangement joins TRBV29-1 to TRBJ2-1, with D perhaps TRBD1 (5 bases). Trimming removed 6 bases at V and 4 bases at J, with 10 bases between. This CDR3 contains 12 residues. Germline CDR1 and CDR2: SQVTM and ANQGSEA. The CDR3 DNA reads as TGCAGCGTCGGTACAGGTTACAATGAGCAGTTCTTC. Protein sequence: CSVGTGYNEQFF.

The chain couples TRBV30 to TRBJ1-2, with D possibly matching TRBD1 (5 bases). Trimming removed 8 bases from V and 7 bases from J, with 11 bases in between. Germline CDR1 and CDR2: GTSNPN and SVGIG (reference sequence). This CDR3 spans 10 amino acids. In nucleotides, the CDR3 is TGTGCCCAACAGGTCGGTGGCTACACCTTC. Its protein product is CAQQVGGYTF.

V usage is TRBV4-3 and J usage is TRBJ1-2, with a weak D call TRBD1 (6 bases). The length of the CDR3 is 16 residues. V was trimmed by 0 bases and J by 0 bases, leaving 11 bases between them. Germline V gives CDR1 LGHNA, CDR2 YSLEER. CDR3 loop: CASSQDRTASNYGYTF. The CDR3 DNA reads TGCGCCAGCAGCCAAGATCGGACAGCCTCTAACTATGGCTACACCTTC.

V usage is TRBV19 and J usage is TRBJ1-1, with 7 nucleotides matching TRBD1. With 3 bases clipped from V and 1 base from J, the junction kept 2 bases outside the gene matches. This CDR3 comprises 14 residues. The germline CDR1 and CDR2 sequences are LNHDA and SQIVND (reference sequence). The CDR3 is CASSIQGGNTEAFF. The CDR3, as DNA: TGTGCCAGTAGTATTCAGGGGGGGAACACTGAAGCTTTCTTT.

The V gene is TRBV29-1, the J gene TRBJ2-3; 7 bases agree with TRBD1. V was pared by 6 bases and J by 1 base, with 10 bases of the junction left unmatched. This CDR3 has 15 amino acids. Germline V lookup: CDR1 SQVTM, CDR2 ANQGSEA. The CDR3 coding sequence is TGCAGCGTCCCCCACAACAGGGGCGGCACAGATACGCAGTATTTT. Translated: CSVPHNRGGTDTQYF.

The chain is built from TRBV11-2 and TRBJ1-4, with no clear D. V was clipped by 5 bases and J by 10 bases, with 8 bases between them. Germline V gene lookup returns CDR1 SGHAT and CDR2 FQNNGV. The CDR3 is made up of 11 amino acids. The CDR3 DNA reads TGTGCCAGCAGCGCGGGTTTAAAACTGTTTTTT. Encoded protein: CASSAGLKLFF.

V usage is TRBV4-3 and J usage is TRBJ1-4; D unclear. CDR3 length: 14 residues. Germline-derived CDR1 and CDR2 are LGHNA and YSLEER. V was cut by 3 bases and J by 8 bases, with 13 bases left in between. CDR3 amino acids: CASSQGMRGEKLFF. In DNA form, the CDR3 reads TGCGCCAGCAGCCAGGGTATGAGAGGGGAAAAACTGTTTTTT.

The chain links TRBV5-1 to TRBJ2-7; D gene uncertain. The V end lost 0 bases, the J end lost 7 bases, and 14 bases lay between the germline ends. The CDR3 has 14 residues. The germline V gene encodes CDR1 SGHRS and CDR2 YFSETQ. CDR3 sequence: CASSLDLGTGEQYF. The CDR3 DNA follows: TGCGCCAGCAGCTTGGACCTTGGAACCGGGGAGCAGTACTTC. The full variable domain, with the rest looked up from reference TRBV5-1 and TRBJ2-7, is KAGVTQTPRYLIKTRGQQVTLSCSPISGHRSVSWYQQTPGQGLQFLFEYFSETQRNKGNFPGRFSGRQFSNSRSEMNVSTLELGDSALYLCASSLDLGTGEQYFGPGTRLTVT.

The gene calls are TRBV7-8 and TRBJ1-4, with TRBD1 as a possible D gene (6 bases). V was shortened by 5 bases and J by 3 bases, with 10 bases between the two germline ends. CDR3 length equals 14 residues. In germline, CDR1 is SGHVS, CDR2 FQNEAQ. The CDR3: CASSPTGSNEKLFF. DNA of the CDR3: TGTGCCAGCAGCCCTACAGGGTCTAATGAAAAACTGTTTTTT.

The V gene is TRBV29-1, the J gene TRBJ1-4, with 9 bases identical to TRBD1. Germline CDR1 and CDR2: SQVTM and ANQGSEA. Unmatched junction bases numbered 9, after V lost 6 bases and J lost 7 bases. The CDR3 sequence is 14 residues long. The CDR3 nucleotides read TGCAGCGTGAGAACAGGGGGCCTCGGTGAAAAACTGTTTTTT. Amino acids: CSVRTGGLGEKLFF.

CDR3 residues: CASSLARSGEQFF. In DNA, the CDR3 is TGCGCCAGCAGCCTAGCTAGGTCGGGAGAGCAGTTCTTC. The chain recombines TRBV4-3 with TRBJ2-1; D perhaps matches TRBD2 (5 bases). CDR3 length: 13 residues. Trimming took 4 bases from V and 10 from J, leaving 14 bases between them. Per the germline V gene, CDR1 is LGHNA and CDR2 is YSLEER.

V usage is TRBV11-2 and J usage is TRBJ2-1, with 10 bases that match TRBD2. Germline V CDR1 and CDR2: SGHAT, FQNNGV. Trimming removed 2 bases from V and 7 bases from J; junction bases left unmatched: 8. The CDR3 has 16 amino acids. The CDR3 region is CASSLKRGTSVNEQFF. The CDR3 region has the DNA TGTGCCAGCAGCTTAAAGAGGGGGACTAGCGTGAATGAGCAGTTCTTC.

Only a few counts were recorded for this clone. This chain links TRBV27 with TRBJ1-4; 9 positions agree with TRBD1. CDR1 and CDR2 from the germline V gene are MNHEY and SMNVEV (reference sequence). V shed 5 bases, J shed 8 bases, and the junction held 9 bases outside the gene matches. The CDR3 sequence is 15 residues long. For the CDR3, the DNA is TGTGCCAGCAGTCAAACCGGGACAGGGTTGGAAAAACTGTTTTTT. Protein sequence: CASSQTGTGLEKLFF.

This clone was seen a few times. V usage is TRBV27 and J usage is TRBJ2-1; D gene uncertain. Trimming took off 3 bases at V and 6 bases at J, with 15 bases between the two ends. The germline V gene encodes CDR1 MNHEY and CDR2 SMNVEV (reference sequence). This CDR3 comprises 15 residues. CDR3: CASSLTPRRSNEQFF. The CDR3 DNA is TGTGCCAGCAGTTTGACACCCCGCAGGTCCAATGAGCAGTTCTTC.

The V and J genes are TRBV5-1 and TRBJ1-5, with D perhaps matching TRBD1 (5 bases). CDR3 length: 13 residues. V was shortened by 3 bases and J by 4 bases, with 8 bases between the two germline ends. Looked up from germline, CDR1 is SGHRS and CDR2 is YFSETQ. CDR3 DNA: TGCGCCAGCAGCTGGGGGGAAAATCAGCCCCAGCATTTT. This codes for CASSWGENQPQHF.

V gene TRBV25-1 combines with J gene TRBJ2-2; a possible D gene is TRBD1 (6 bases). The V gene's germline CDR1 is MGHDK and CDR2 SYGVNS. The length of the CDR3 is 15 residues. Trimming removed 6 bases from V and 1 base from J, with 12 bases in between. DNA of the CDR3: TGTGCCAGCAGCACCGGACAGTGGAACACCGGGGAGCTGTTTTTT. Its translation: CASSTGQWNTGELFF.

V is TRBV28 and J is TRBJ2-3; D is unclear. The CDR3 covers 12 residues. Trimming took 3 bases from V and 3 from J, leaving 4 bases between them. Per the germline V gene, CDR1 is MDHEN and CDR2 is SYDVKM. The DNA of the CDR3 is TGTGCCAGCAGTTTTATGACAGATACGCAGTATTTT. Its protein is CASSFMTDTQYF.

The J gene is TRBJ1-2, the V gene TRBV4-1; a possible D gene is TRBD1 (6 bases). This CDR3 has 15 residues. V gave up 1 base and J gave up 6 bases, with 15 bases separating them. Germline V gives CDR1 MGHRA, CDR2 YSYEKL. In DNA, the CDR3 is TGCGCCAGCAGCCAAGTCTTGGGGGCCTTTGATGGCTACACCTTC. Its protein product is CASSQVLGAFDGYTF.

V and J are TRBV7-9 and TRBJ1-6; 10 bases agree with TRBD1. V lost 5 bases and J lost 8; bases outside the gene matches: 9. Germline V gene lookup returns CDR1 SEHNR and CDR2 FQNEAQ (reference sequence). The CDR3 is 16 amino acids. CDR3 nucleotide sequence: TGTGCCAGCAGCCCAAGGACAGGGGGGAGTTATTCACCCCTCCACTTT. Protein product: CASSPRTGGSYSPLHF.

The chain carries TRBV7-8 and TRBJ2-7; D might be TRBD1 (6 bases). The V end lost 2 bases, the J end lost 1 base, and 12 bases lay between the germline ends. The CDR3 contains 15 residues. Germline CDR1 is SGHVS and CDR2 is FQNEAQ. The CDR3 here is CASSLKAGVSYEQYF. DNA for the CDR3: TGTGCCAGCAGCTTAAAAGCAGGGGTTTCCTACGAGCAGTACTTC.

The chain is built from TRBV29-1 and TRBJ1-1; the D is unclear. Germline values: CDR1 SQVTM, CDR2 ANQGSEA. Trimming stripped 4 bases from V and 0 bases from J, with 6 bases between. The CDR3 has 12 residues. The CDR3 protein is CSVANMNTEAFF. The CDR3 coding sequence is TGCAGCGTTGCTAACATGAACACTGAAGCTTTCTTT.

The chain is built from TRBV29-1 and TRBJ1-2; 9 bases fit TRBD1. This CDR3 is built from 14 residues. Trimming removed 6 bases from V and 8 bases from J; junction bases left unmatched: 13. Germline CDR1 and CDR2: SQVTM and ANQGSEA. Here the CDR3 DNA reads TGCAGCGTCGATAACCCCGGGACAGGGTCCGGCTACACCTTC. Translation: CSVDNPGTGSGYTF.

This clone was detected only once. The chain is built from TRBV7-2 and TRBJ1-2, with 7 bases matching TRBD1. The germline V gene encodes CDR1 SGHTA and CDR2 FQGNSA. Losses at the gene ends were 5 bases for V and 8 bases for J; bases not matched to a gene: 14. The length of the CDR3 is 15 residues. CDR3 in DNA: TGTGCCAGCAGCAAGGGACAGAGACTCTATGTGGGCTACACCTTC. Encoded protein: CASSKGQRLYVGYTF. Based on the CDR3 plus reference TRBV7-2 and TRBJ1-2, the full variable domain is GAGVSQSPSNKVTEKGKDVELRCDPISGHTALYWYRQSLGQGLEFLIYFQGNSAPDKSGLPSDRFSAERTGGSVSTLTIQRTQQEDSAVYLCASSKGQRLYVGYTFGSGTRLTVV.